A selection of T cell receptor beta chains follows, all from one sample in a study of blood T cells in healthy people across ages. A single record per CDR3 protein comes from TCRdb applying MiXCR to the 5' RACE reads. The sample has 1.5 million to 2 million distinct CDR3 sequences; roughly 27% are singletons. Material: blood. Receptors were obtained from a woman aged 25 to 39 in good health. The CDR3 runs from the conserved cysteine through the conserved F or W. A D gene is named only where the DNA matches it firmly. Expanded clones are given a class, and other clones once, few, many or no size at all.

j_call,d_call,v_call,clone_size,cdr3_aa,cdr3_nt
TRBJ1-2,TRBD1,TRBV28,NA,CASSFLARDSYGYTF,TGTGCCAGCAGTTTTTTGGCGCGGGACAGCTATGGCTACACCTTC
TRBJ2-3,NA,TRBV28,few,CASEKGGADTQYF,TGTGCCAGCGAAAAAGGGGGTGCAGATACGCAGTATTTT
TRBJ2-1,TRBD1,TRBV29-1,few,CSIHRGSKEQFF,TGCAGCATTCACAGGGGATCTAAGGAGCAGTTCTTC
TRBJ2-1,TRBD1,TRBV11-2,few,CASSENRGSYNEQFF,TGTGCCAGCAGTGAGAACAGGGGTTCCTACAATGAGCAGTTCTTC
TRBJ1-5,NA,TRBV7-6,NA,CASSLDMINQPQHF,TGTGCCAGCAGCTTAGATATGATCAATCAGCCCCAGCATTTT
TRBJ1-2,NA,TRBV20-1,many,CSARDPNTNYGYTF,TGCAGTGCTAGAGACCCCAATACTAACTATGGCTACACCTTC
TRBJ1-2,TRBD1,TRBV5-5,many,CASSVDRDGYTF,TGTGCCAGCAGCGTAGACAGGGATGGCTACACCTTC
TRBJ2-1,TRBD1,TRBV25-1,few,CASTTGDLVRNEQFF,TGTGCCAGCACGACAGGGGATCTTGTAAGAAATGAGCAGTTCTTC
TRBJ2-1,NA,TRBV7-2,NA,CASSLARSARQDYNEQFF,TGTGCCAGCAGCTTAGCGCGATCAGCGAGACAGGACTACAATGAGCAGTTCTTC
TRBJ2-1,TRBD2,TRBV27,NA,CASSFSRSGDEQFF,TGTGCCAGCAGTTTCTCCCGTAGCGGGGATGAGCAGTTCTTC
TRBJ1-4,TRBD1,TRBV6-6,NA,CASSYQTGGGHEKRFF,TGTGCCAGCAGTTATCAGACAGGGGGCGGGCATGAAAAGCGGTTTTTT
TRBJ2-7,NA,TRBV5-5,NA,CASSRTTNYEQYF,TGTGCCAGCAGTCGTACCACAAATTACGAGCAGTACTTC
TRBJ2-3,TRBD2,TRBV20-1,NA,CSPVAGGPGTDTQYF,TGCAGTCCTGTAGCGGGAGGGCCCGGGACAGATACGCAGTATTTT
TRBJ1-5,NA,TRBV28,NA,CASYARDGGNQPQHF,TGTGCCAGCTACGCCAGGGACGGGGGCAATCAGCCCCAGCATTTT
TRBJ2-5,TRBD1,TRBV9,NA,CASNRDRVDNEQYF,TGTGCCAGCAACCGGGACAGGGTTGACAATGAGCAGTACTTC
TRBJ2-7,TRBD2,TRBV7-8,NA,CASTPGGQEQYF,TGTGCCAGCACCCCGGGAGGGCAGGAGCAGTACTTC
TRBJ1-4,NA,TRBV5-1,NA,CASSSETGRGEKLFF,TGCGCCAGCAGCTCGGAGACAGGCCGAGGAGAAAAACTGTTTTTT
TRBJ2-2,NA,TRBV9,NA,CASSVLLAANTGELFF,TGTGCCAGCAGCGTACTTCTCGCCGCCAACACCGGGGAGCTGTTTTTT
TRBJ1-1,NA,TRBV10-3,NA,CAIRETNTEAFF,TGTGCCATCAGGGAAACGAACACTGAAGCTTTCTTT
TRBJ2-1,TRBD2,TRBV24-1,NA,CATSDFQRGDEQFF,TGTGCCACCAGTGATTTCCAGCGGGGGGATGAGCAGTTCTTC
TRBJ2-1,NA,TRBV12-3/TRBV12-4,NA,CASSPGDTTDEQFF,TGTGCCAGCAGTCCTGGGGACACCACAGATGAGCAGTTCTTC
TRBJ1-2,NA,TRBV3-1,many,CASSQDQGMDYGYTF,TGTGCCAGCAGCCAAGATCAGGGGATGGACTATGGCTACACCTTC
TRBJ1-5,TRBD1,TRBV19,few,CASSEGTGRRNQPQHF,TGTGCCAGTAGCGAGGGGACAGGGAGGCGCAATCAGCCCCAGCATTTT
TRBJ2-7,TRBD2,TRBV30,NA,CAWSRREFEQYF,TGTGCCTGGAGTCGGCGGGAGTTCGAGCAGTACTTC
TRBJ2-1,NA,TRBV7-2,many,CASSRQGSSSYNEQFF,TGTGCCAGCAGCCGCCAGGGCTCAAGCTCCTACAATGAGCAGTTCTTC
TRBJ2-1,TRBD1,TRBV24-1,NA,CAAPRVGDRGSNEQFF,TGTGCCGCCCCCCGGGTAGGGGACAGGGGGTCCAATGAGCAGTTCTTC
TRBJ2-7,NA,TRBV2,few,CASSEPGARSHYEQYF,TGTGCCAGCAGTGAACCAGGAGCAAGGTCCCACTACGAGCAGTACTTC
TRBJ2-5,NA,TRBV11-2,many,CASSPRTYKETQYF,TGTGCCAGCAGCCCAAGGACGTATAAAGAGACCCAGTACTTC
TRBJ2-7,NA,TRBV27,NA,CASSFRYGGEQYF,TGTGCCAGCAGTTTTAGGTACGGGGGCGAGCAGTACTTC
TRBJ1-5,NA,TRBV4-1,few,CASSQPRERGGHQPQHF,TGCGCCAGCAGCCAACCCCGAGAACGGGGGGGGCATCAGCCCCAGCATTTT
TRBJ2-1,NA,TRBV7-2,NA,CASSPTTGRVYNEQFF,TGTGCCAGCAGCCCTACGACAGGGAGGGTCTACAATGAGCAGTTTTTC
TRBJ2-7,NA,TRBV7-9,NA,CVSSHGQVRDEQYF,TGTGTCAGCAGCCACGGTCAGGTTCGAGACGAGCAGTACTTC
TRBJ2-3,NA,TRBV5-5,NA,CASSFQGVNTDTQYF,TGTGCCAGCAGTTTTCAGGGAGTGAACACAGATACGCAGTATTTT
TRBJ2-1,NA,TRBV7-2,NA,CVSSLGGDYNEQFF,TGTGTCAGCAGCTTAGGAGGGGACTACAATGAGCAGTTCTTC
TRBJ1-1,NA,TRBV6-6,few,CASSYGAAGNTEAFF,TGTGCCAGCAGTTACGGGGCAGCCGGGAACACTGAAGCTTTCTTT
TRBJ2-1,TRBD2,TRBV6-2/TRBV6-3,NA,CASSRGGWDNEQFF,TGTGCCAGCAGCCGCGGGGGGTGGGACAATGAGCAGTTCTTC
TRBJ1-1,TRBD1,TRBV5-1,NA,CASSLDRGPTEAFF,TGCGCCAGCAGCTTGGACAGGGGGCCCACTGAAGCTTTCTTT
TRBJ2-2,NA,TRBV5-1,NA,CASSLMAEGTGELFF,TGCGCCAGCAGCTTGATGGCGGAGGGCACCGGGGAGCTGTTTTTT
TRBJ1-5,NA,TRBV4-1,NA,CASNHGVSNQPQHF,TGCGCCAGCAACCACGGGGTTTCCAATCAGCCCCAGCATTTT
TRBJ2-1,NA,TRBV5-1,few,CASSLGQMGINEQFF,TGCGCCAGCAGCTTGGGGCAGATGGGGATCAATGAGCAGTTCTTC
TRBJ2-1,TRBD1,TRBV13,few,CASSTRDSFLDNEQFF,TGTGCCAGCAGCACTCGGGACAGTTTTCTTGACAATGAGCAGTTCTTC
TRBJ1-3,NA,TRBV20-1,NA,CSARAAGGENTIYF,TGCAGTGCTAGAGCGGCGGGAGGTGAAAACACCATATATTTT
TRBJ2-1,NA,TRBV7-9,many,CASSFGSGDTSFF,TGTGCCAGCAGCTTCGGGAGCGGGGACACCTCGTTCTTC
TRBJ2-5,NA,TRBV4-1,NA,CASSPRTANQETRYF,TGCGCCAGCAGCCCCCGGACAGCAAACCAAGAGACCCGGTACTTC
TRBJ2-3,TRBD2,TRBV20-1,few,CSARDPGAGDPDTQYF,TGCAGTGCTAGAGATCCCGGGGCGGGAGATCCAGATACGCAGTATTTT
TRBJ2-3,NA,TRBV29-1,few,CSVEVLPDTQYF,TGCAGCGTTGAAGTCCTCCCAGATACGCAGTATTTT
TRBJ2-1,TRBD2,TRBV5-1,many,CASSLGTSGSSYNEQFF,TGCGCCAGCAGCTTAGGGACTAGCGGGAGCTCCTACAATGAGCAGTTCTTC
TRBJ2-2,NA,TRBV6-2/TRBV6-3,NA,CASSYAGGNTGELFF,TGTGCCAGCAGTTACGCCGGGGGTAACACCGGGGAGCTGTTTTTT
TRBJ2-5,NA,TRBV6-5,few,CASTNLETQYF,TGTGCCAGCACCAACCTGGAGACCCAGTACTTC
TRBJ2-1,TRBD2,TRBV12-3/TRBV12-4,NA,CASSLYFTSGTYNEQFF,TGTGCCAGCAGTTTATATTTCACTAGCGGTACCTACAATGAGCAGTTCTTC
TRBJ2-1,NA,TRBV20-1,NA,CSARSEDSPGLDEQFF,TGCAGTGCTAGATCCGAGGACAGCCCAGGGTTGGATGAGCAGTTCTTC